One and the same sample provided the 23 T cell receptor beta chains below, sequenced in a study of T cell repertoires in cytomegalovirus infection. MiXCR, applied by TCRdb to the reads, yields one record per CDR3 protein. Here the sample spans approximately 190,000 distinct CDR3 sequences, approximately 9.6% being singletons. The sample comprised PBMCs. The receptors come from a human donor in good health (CMV status not recorded). Some clones in this sample may be carry-over from other donors' samples.

This chain joins TRBV28 and TRBJ1-2; 8 bases are shared with TRBD1. CDR3 length: 17 amino acids. V dropped 6 bases and J dropped 2; count of bases not matched to a gene: 14. The germline CDR1 and CDR2 sequences are MDHEN and SYDVKM. Written as DNA, the CDR3 is TGTGCCAGCAGCTATCCCCGGGGCAGGGGGCGAAACTATGGCTACACCTTC. Translated, it gives CASSYPRGRGRNYGYTF.

There are many counts of this clonotype. The chain carries TRBV7-9 and TRBJ2-3; 7 positions agree with TRBD1. The length of the CDR3 is 16 residues. CDR1 and CDR2 from the germline V gene are SEHNR and FQNEAQ (reference sequence). V dropped 5 bases and J dropped 1; count of bases not matched to a gene: 9. The CDR3 protein is CASSPLPRGRTDTQYF. CDR3 bases: TGTGCCAGCAGCCCCCTCCCAAGGGGGCGCACAGATACGCAGTATTTT.

This clonotype has at least ten counts. The rearrangement joins TRBV7-2 to TRBJ1-3, with D perhaps matching TRBD1 (5 bases). There are 15 residues in the CDR3. V lost 1 base, J lost 0 bases, and 7 bases lay in between. Germline V gene lookup returns CDR1 SGHTA and CDR2 FQGNSA. This chain's CDR3 is CASSLGGYSGNTIYF. CDR3 coding DNA: TGTGCCAGCAGCTTAGGGGGGTACTCTGGAAACACCATATATTTT.

This clonotype was seen only a few times. The V call is TRBV9, the J call TRBJ1-2; D is unresolved. The ends were cut back, 6 bases at V and 0 bases at J, with 9 bases in the middle. The CDR3 runs to 13 residues. Germline-derived CDR1 and CDR2 are SGDLS and YYNGEE. CDR3 amino acids: CASTAGPNYGYTF. DNA of the CDR3: TGTGCCAGCACGGCGGGCCCTAACTATGGCTACACCTTC.

In this sample, this clonotype turned up many times. The chain has TRBV7-9 and TRBJ1-2; unclear D gene. The V gene lost 5 bases and the J gene lost 2 bases, with 9 bases spanning the gap. The CDR3 loop spans 13 amino acids. Germline CDR1 is SEHNR and CDR2 is FQNEAQ (reference sequence). The CDR3 sequence is CASSHGQNYGYTF. The CDR3 DNA reads TGTGCCAGCAGCCACGGGCAGAACTATGGCTACACCTTC.

This clonotype was counted at least ten times. The V call is TRBV7-6, the J call TRBJ2-3; perhaps TRBD1 as D (6 bases). The CDR3 loop spans 14 amino acids. V was cut by 3 bases and J by 0 bases, with 7 bases left in between. CDR1 SGHVS and CDR2 FNYEAQ come from the germline V gene. The CDR3 spells CASSLDSSTDTQYF. The CDR3 region has the DNA TGTGCCAGCAGCTTGGACAGCAGCACAGATACGCAGTATTTT.

This clonotype was recorded many times. V and J are TRBV6-6 and TRBJ2-2; 8 bases map to TRBD2. After removal of 6 bases from V and 0 bases from J, the junction contained 6 bases not matched to a gene. CDR1 is MNHNY, CDR2 SVGAGI, per germline (reference sequence). This CDR3 is built from 16 residues. The CDR3 region is CASSRLAITNTGELFF. The CDR3 bases are TGTGCCAGCAGCCGACTAGCGATTACGAACACCGGGGAGCTGTTTTTT.

This clonotype was observed a few times. This chain uses TRBV20-1 with TRBJ1-6; D might be TRBD1 (6 bases). The CDR3 is made up of 14 amino acids. V gave up 6 bases and J gave up 10 bases, with 19 bases separating them. Germline loops: CDR1 DFQATT, CDR2 SNEGSKA (reference sequence). Here the CDR3 reads CSAPGHDQLSPLHF. Written as DNA, the CDR3 is TGCAGTGCCCCGGGACACGATCAGTTATCACCCCTCCACTTT.

This clonotype was picked up a small number of times. Here the CDR3 DNA reads TGTGCCAGCAGTCCGCAGGGGACCTATGGCTACACCTTC. It yields the protein CASSPQGTYGYTF. This chain joins TRBV12-3 or TRBV12-4 and TRBJ1-2; D might be TRBD1 (6 bases). Trimming left V 5 bases short and J 4 bases short, with 11 bases between. The CDR3 sequence is 13 residues long.

As for this clonotype: One end of the junction varies from germline; a read error may be responsible. The J gene is TRBJ1-5, the V gene TRBV15, with D maybe TRBD1 (6 bases). Germline-derived CDR1 and CDR2 are LNHNV and YYDKDF (reference sequence). The CDR3 extends over 18 amino acids. CDR3 protein: CATSPSIGRGAGHQPQRF. The CDR3 DNA reads as TGTGCCACCAGCCCCTCCATTGGAAGGGGGGCAGGTCATCAGCCCCAGCGTTTT.

In its sample, this clonotype was seen many times. V usage is TRBV7-2 and J usage is TRBJ1-6; tentative D call: TRBD1 (6 bases). This CDR3 is built from 14 residues. Germline V lookup: CDR1 SGHTA, CDR2 FQGNSA. Trimming removed 6 bases at V and 5 bases at J, with 11 bases between. CDR3 protein: CASRLGGDNSPLHF. The DNA of the CDR3 is TGTGCCAGCAGACTAGGGGGGGATAATTCACCCCTCCACTTT.

Remarks on this clonotype: Since a much larger clone is just one base distant, this may be a read error. No conserved phenylalanine or tryptophan is present at the end of the CDR3, so a read error is the likely explanation. This chain connects TRBV15 to TRBJ2-7; D may be TRBD1 (6 bases). V was trimmed by 0 bases and J by 1 base, leaving 10 bases between them. This CDR3 has 15 residues. Germline CDR1 is LNHNV and CDR2 is YYDKDF (reference sequence). CDR3 DNA sequence: TGTGCCACCAGCAGAGACCGGGGACAATCCTACGAGCAGTACTGC. Translated, it gives CATSRDRGQSYEQYC.

This clonotype was counted a few times. The genes are TRBV6-5 and TRBJ2-6, with D tentatively TRBD1 (5 bases). Germline CDR1 MNHEY, CDR2 SVGAGI. V was trimmed by 0 bases and J by 0 bases, leaving 9 bases between them. This CDR3 is 17 amino acids long. CDR3 DNA: TGTGCCAGCAGTTACTCGGGCAGGGCCTCTGGGGCCAACGTCCTGACTTTC. Residues: CASSYSGRASGANVLTF.

The CDR3 sequence: CSVEAGGLAGELFF. In nucleotides, the CDR3 is TGCAGCGTTGAAGCAGGGGGGTTGGCCGGGGAGCTGTTTTTT. The chain uses TRBV29-1 and TRBJ2-2; D might be TRBD1 (7 bases). CDR3 size: 14 residues. Trimming left V 1 base short and J 6 bases short, with 12 bases between. Germline V CDR1 and CDR2: SQVTM, ANQGSEA.

This clonotype was recorded once. This clone may be a read error of a much larger clone one base away. The chain employs TRBV7-8 and TRBJ1-4; D is possibly TRBD1 (5 bases). The CDR3 totals 15 residues. Germline CDR1 SGHVS, CDR2 FQNEAQ. DNA of the CDR3: TGTGCCAGGAGCTTAGCGGGCGCGGGGCATGAAAAACTGTTTTTT. Protein: CARSLAGAGHEKLFF.

This clonotype was seen more than once but under ten times. The chain recombines TRBV11-2 with TRBJ1-1; D is unresolved. Between the trimmed V and J ends, which lost 4 bases and 7 bases, there was a span of 10 bases. The germline CDR1 and CDR2 sequences are SGHAT and FQNNGV. The CDR3 is 12 residues long. The CDR3 here is CASSYIGDEAFF. The CDR3 coding sequence is TGTGCCAGCAGCTACATCGGGGATGAAGCTTTCTTT.

The sample holds many counts of this clonotype. The chain employs TRBV12-3 or TRBV12-4 and TRBJ2-7; 8 nucleotides line up with TRBD2. This CDR3 is built from 17 residues. V shed 2 bases, J shed 0 bases, and the junction held 9 bases outside the gene matches. As DNA, the CDR3 is TGTGCCAGCAGTTTACTATCGGGGCGGGGGGCCTCCTACGAGCAGTACTTC. Protein sequence: CASSLLSGRGASYEQYF.

The sample holds many counts of this clonotype. The chain recombines TRBV12-3 or TRBV12-4 with TRBJ1-1, with 7 bases matching TRBD1. V was pared by 6 bases and J by 3 bases, with 7 bases of the junction left unmatched. This CDR3 contains 14 residues. The CDR3 DNA is TGTGCCAGCAGCCGAGGGGGCGCGGACACTGAAGCTTTCTTT. This codes for CASSRGGADTEAFF.

This clonotype was counted between two and nine times. The chain joins TRBV6-2 or TRBV6-3 to TRBJ1-5; 9 bases align to TRBD1. Trimming removed 2 bases from V and 6 bases from J; junction bases left unmatched: 14. Germline CDR1 MNHEY, CDR2 SVGEGT. This CDR3 has 18 amino acids. The CDR3 sequence: CASSYRLGGQGLGQPQHF. DNA of the CDR3: TGTGCCAGCAGTTACCGCCTTGGGGGACAGGGTTTGGGTCAGCCCCAGCATTTT.

This clonotype has just a few counts. The V and J genes are TRBV6-1 and TRBJ2-4; maybe TRBD1 (6 bases). Between the trimmed V and J ends, which lost 8 bases and 6 bases, there was a span of 11 bases. CDR3 length: 12 residues. Germline CDR1 MNHNS, CDR2 SASEGT. The CDR3 loop reads CASEEQGNIQYF. The CDR3 DNA is TGTGCCAGCGAAGAACAGGGAAACATTCAGTACTTC.

This clonotype was seen at least ten times. The V gene is TRBV11-2, the J gene TRBJ2-5, with 7 bases fitting TRBD1. This CDR3 contains 14 residues. Germline V gene lookup returns CDR1 SGHAT and CDR2 FQNNGV. Trimming removed 1 base from V and 2 bases from J; junction bases left unmatched: 1. The CDR3 is CASSLGGQQETQYF. In nucleotides, the CDR3 is TGTGCCAGCAGCTTAGGGGGACAGCAAGAGACCCAGTACTTC.

This clonotype was seen a handful of times. V is TRBV5-1 and J is TRBJ2-1; D gene unclear. Germline V gives CDR1 SGHRS, CDR2 YFSETQ. V was cut by 0 bases and J by 5 bases, with 3 bases left in between. There are 12 residues in the CDR3. CDR3 in amino acids: CASSLEDNEQFF. CDR3 coding DNA: TGCGCCAGCAGCTTGGAGGACAATGAGCAGTTCTTC.

Details on this clonotype: A junction boundary mismatches the germline segment, possibly from a read error. The rearrangement joins TRBV7-9 to TRBJ1-1, with D possibly matching TRBD1 (6 bases). From germline, CDR1 is SEHNR and CDR2 FQNEAQ (reference sequence). The CDR3 is made up of 12 amino acids. CDR3 in DNA: TGTGCCAGCAGCTTAGTTGCGGACAGAAATCTCTTT. It translates to CASSLVADRNLF.